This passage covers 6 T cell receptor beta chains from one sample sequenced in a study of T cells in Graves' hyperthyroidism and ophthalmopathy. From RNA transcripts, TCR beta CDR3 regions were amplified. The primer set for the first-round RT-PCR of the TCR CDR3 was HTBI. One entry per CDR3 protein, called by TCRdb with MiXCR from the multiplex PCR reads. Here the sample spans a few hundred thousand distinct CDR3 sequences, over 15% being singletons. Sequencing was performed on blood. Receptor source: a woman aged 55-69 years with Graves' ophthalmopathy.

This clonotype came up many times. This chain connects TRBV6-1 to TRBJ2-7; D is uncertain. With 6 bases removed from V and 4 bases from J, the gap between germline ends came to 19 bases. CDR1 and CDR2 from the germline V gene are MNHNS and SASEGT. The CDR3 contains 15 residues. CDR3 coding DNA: TGTGCCAGCAGCCTAGGAAACCCAAGGCAGTACGAGCAGTACTTC. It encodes CASSLGNPRQYEQYF.

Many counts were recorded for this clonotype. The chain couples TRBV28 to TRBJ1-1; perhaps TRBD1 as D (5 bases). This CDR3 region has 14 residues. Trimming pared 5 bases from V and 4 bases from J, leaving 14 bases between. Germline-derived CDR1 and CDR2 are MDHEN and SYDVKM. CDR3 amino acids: CASSRTRGGTEAFF. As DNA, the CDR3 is TGTGCCAGCAGTAGAACTAGGGGCGGCACTGAAGCTTTCTTT.

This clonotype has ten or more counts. The CDR3 DNA reads as TGTGCCAGCAGTTACCGCGGCCAGGGGACCTACGAGCAGTACTTC. As protein: CASSYRGQGTYEQYF. The chain joins TRBV6-5 to TRBJ2-7, with D possibly TRBD1 on 6 matching bases. The germline V and J ends were trimmed by 2 bases and 2 bases, with 13 bases remaining between them. Germline lookup yields CDR1 MNHEY and CDR2 SVGAGI. The CDR3 spans 15 residues.

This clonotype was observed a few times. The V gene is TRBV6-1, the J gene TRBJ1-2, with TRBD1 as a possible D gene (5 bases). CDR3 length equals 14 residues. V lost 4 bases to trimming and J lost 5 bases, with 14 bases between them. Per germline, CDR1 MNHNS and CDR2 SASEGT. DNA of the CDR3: TGTGCCAGCAGTGTCGGGACGGATAGATATGGCTACACCTTC. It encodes CASSVGTDRYGYTF.

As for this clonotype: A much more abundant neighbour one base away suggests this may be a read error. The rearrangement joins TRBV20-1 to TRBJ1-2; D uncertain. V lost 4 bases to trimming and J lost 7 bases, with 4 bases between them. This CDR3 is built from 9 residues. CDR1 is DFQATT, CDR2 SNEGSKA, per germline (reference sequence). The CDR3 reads CSATGGYTF. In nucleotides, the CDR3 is TGCAGTGCTACGGGTGGCTACACCTTC.

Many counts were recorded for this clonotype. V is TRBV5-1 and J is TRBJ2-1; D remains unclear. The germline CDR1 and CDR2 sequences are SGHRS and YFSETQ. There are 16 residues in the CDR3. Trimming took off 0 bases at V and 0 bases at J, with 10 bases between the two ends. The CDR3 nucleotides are TGCGCCAGCAGCTTGGGGATAGGCGCCTCCTACAATGAGCAGTTCTTC. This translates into CASSLGIGASYNEQFF.